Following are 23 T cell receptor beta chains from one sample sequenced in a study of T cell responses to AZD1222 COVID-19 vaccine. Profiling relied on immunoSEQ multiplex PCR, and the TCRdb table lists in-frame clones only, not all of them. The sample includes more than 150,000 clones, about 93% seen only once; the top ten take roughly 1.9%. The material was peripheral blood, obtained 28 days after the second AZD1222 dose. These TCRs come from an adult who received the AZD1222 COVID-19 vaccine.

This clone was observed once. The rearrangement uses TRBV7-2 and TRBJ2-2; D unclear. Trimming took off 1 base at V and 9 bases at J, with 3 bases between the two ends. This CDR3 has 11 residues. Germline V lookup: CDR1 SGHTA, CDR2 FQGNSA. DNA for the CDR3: TGTGCCAGCAGCTTAGATAGGGAGCTGTTTTTT. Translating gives CASSLDRELFF.

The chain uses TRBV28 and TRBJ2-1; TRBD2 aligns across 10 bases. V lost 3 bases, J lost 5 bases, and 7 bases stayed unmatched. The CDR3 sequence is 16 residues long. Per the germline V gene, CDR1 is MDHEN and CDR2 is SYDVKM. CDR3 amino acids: CASSFPSGRDHNEQFF. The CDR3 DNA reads TGTGCCAGCAGTTTCCCCAGCGGGAGGGATCACAATGAGCAGTTCTTC.

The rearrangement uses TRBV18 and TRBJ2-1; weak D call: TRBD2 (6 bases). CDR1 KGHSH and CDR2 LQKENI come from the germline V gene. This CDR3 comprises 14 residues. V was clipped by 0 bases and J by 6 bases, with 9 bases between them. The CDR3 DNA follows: TGTGCCAGCTCACCACCGGGCGGGATCAATGAGCAGTTCTTC. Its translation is CASSPPGGINEQFF.

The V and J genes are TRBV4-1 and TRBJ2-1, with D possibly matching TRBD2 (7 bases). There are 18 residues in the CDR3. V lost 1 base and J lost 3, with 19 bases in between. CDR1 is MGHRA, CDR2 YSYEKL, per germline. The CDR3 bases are TGCGCCAGCAGCCAAGGCCGAGGGGGGGCTGGGCGCTACAATGAGCAGTTCTTC. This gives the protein CASSQGRGGAGRYNEQFF.

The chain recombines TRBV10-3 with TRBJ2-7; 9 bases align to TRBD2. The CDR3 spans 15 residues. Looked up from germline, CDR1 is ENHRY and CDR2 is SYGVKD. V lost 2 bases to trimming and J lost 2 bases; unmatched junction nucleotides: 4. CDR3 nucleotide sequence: TGTGCCATCAGTGAGAGAAGCGGGGGGCCCTACGAGCAGTACTTC. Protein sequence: CAISERSGGPYEQYF.

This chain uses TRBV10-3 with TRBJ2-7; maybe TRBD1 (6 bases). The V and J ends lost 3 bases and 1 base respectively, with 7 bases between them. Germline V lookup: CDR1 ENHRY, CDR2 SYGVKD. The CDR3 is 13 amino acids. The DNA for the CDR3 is TGTGCCATCAGTGAAGGACAGTCCTACGAGCAGTACTTC. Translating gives CAISEGQSYEQYF.

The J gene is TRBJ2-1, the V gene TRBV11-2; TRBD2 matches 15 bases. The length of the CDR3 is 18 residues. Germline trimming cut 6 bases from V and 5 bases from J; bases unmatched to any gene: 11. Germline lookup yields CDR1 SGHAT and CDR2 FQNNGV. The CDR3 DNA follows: TGTGCCAGCAGACCCCCCGGGACTAGCGGGGGGAGCGACAATGAGCAGTTCTTC. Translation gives CASRPPGTSGGSDNEQFF.

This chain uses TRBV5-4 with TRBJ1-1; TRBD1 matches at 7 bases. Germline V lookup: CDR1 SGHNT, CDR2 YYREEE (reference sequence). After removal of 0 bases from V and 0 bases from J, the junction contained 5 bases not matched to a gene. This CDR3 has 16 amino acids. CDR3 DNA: TGTGCCAGCAGCTTGGCACAGGGGAACATGAACACTGAAGCTTTCTTT. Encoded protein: CASSLAQGNMNTEAFF.

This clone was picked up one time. CDR3 in amino acids: CASSLETGAGQPQHF. In nucleotides, the CDR3 is TGCGCCAGCAGCTTGGAGACAGGGGCAGGTCAGCCCCAGCATTTT. This chain links TRBV5-1 with TRBJ1-5; TRBD1 aligns across 8 bases. This CDR3 has 15 residues. Germline trimming cut 0 bases from V and 6 bases from J; bases unmatched to any gene: 5. Germline values: CDR1 SGHRS, CDR2 YFSETQ.

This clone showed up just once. Written as DNA, the CDR3 is TGTGCCAGCAGTGAACCTAGCGCCCAGTACAATGAGCAGTTCTTC. As protein: CASSEPSAQYNEQFF. The chain uses TRBV6-1 and TRBJ2-1, with a tentative D call TRBD2 (6 bases). Germline CDR1 is MNHNS and CDR2 is SASEGT. This CDR3 has 15 residues. Between the trimmed V and J ends, which lost 2 bases and 4 bases, there was a span of 12 bases.

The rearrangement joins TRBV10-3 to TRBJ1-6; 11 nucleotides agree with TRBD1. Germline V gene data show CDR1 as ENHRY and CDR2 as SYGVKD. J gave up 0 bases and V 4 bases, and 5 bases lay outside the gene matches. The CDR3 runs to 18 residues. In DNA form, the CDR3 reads TGTGCCATCAGTGTGGGACAGGGGGACGGCTCCTATAATTCACCCCTCCACTTT. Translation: CAISVGQGDGSYNSPLHF.

The CDR3 reads CASSGPWSGRAHEQFF. CDR3 DNA: TGTGCCAGCAGCGGGCCTTGGAGCGGGAGGGCCCATGAGCAGTTCTTC. The gene calls are TRBV5-4 and TRBJ2-1; TRBD2 matches 10 bases. Germline CDR1 and CDR2: SGHNT and YYREEE (reference sequence). The CDR3 covers 16 residues. V was pared by 4 bases and J by 8 bases, with 12 bases of the junction left unmatched.

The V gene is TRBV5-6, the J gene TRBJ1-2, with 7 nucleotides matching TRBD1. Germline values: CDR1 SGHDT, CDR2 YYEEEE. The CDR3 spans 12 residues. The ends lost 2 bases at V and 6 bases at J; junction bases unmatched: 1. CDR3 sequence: CASSFDRDGYTF. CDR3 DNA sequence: TGTGCCAGCAGCTTTGACAGGGATGGCTACACCTTC.

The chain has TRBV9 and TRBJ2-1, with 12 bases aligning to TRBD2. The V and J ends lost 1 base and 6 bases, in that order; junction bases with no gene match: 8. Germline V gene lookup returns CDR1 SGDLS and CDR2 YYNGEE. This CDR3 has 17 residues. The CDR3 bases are TGTGCCAGCAGCGTACAGTTAGGACTAGCGGGAACCAATGAGCAGTTCTTC. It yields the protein CASSVQLGLAGTNEQFF.

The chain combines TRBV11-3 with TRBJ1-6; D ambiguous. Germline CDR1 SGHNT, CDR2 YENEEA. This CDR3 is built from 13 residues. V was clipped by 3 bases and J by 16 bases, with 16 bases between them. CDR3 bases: TGTGCCAGCAGCTTTAATCCGCAGACTGATCTCCACTTT. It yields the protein CASSFNPQTDLHF. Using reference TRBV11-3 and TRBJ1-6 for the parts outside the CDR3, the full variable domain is EAGVVQSPRYKIIEKKQPVAFWCNPISGHNTLYWYLQNLGQGPELLIRYENEEAVDDSQLPKDRFSAERLKGVDSTLKIQPAELGDSAVYLCASSFNPQTDLHFGNGTRLTVT.

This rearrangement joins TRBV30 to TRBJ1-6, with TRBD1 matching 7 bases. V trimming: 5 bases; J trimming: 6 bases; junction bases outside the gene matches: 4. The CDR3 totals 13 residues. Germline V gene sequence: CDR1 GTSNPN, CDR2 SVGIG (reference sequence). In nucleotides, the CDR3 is TGTGCCTGGGCCGGGACAGCTAATTCACCCCTCCACTTT. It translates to CAWAGTANSPLHF.

CDR3: CASSPITNEQFF. CDR3 nucleotide sequence: TGTGCCAGTTCCCCCATTACAAATGAGCAGTTCTTC. The rearrangement links TRBV19 to TRBJ2-1, with D unresolved. Germline CDR1 LNHDA, CDR2 SQIVND (reference sequence). The CDR3 extends over 12 amino acids. V gave up 8 bases and J gave up 7 bases, with 12 bases separating them. Combining the CDR3 with reference TRBV19 and TRBJ2-1 gives the whole variable domain DGGITQSPKYLFRKEGQNVTLSCEQNLNHDAMYWYRQDPGQGLRLIYYSQIVNDFQKGDIAEGYSVSREKKESFPLTVTSAQKNPTAFYLCASSPITNEQFFGPGTRLTVL.

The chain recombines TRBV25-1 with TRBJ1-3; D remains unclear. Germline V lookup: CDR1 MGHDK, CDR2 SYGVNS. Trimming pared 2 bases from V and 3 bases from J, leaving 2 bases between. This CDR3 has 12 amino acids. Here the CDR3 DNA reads TGTGCCAGCAGTGAAAATGGAAACACCATATATTTT. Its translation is CASSENGNTIYF.

In nucleotides, the CDR3 is TGTGCCAGCAGCCGGACGTCTAGGGGGGGGGCTTACTATGAGCAGTTCTTC. It is translated as CASSRTSRGGAYYEQFF. The chain joins TRBV4-2 to TRBJ2-1; TRBD2 might be the D (7 bases). Germline-derived CDR1 and CDR2 are LGHNA and YNFKEQ. Between the trimmed V and J ends, which lost 4 bases and 8 bases, there was a span of 24 bases. The CDR3 contains 17 residues.

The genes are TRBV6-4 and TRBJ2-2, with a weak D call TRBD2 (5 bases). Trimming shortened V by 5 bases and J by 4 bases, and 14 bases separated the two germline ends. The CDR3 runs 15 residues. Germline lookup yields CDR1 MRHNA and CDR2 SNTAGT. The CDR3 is CASSRYPRGTGELFF. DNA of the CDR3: TGTGCCAGCAGTAGATACCCACGGGGCACCGGGGAGCTGTTTTTT.

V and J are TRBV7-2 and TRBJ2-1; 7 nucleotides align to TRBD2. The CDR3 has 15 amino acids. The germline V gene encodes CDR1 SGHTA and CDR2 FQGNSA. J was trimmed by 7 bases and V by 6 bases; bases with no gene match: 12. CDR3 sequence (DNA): TGTGCCAGCAGGCCGGGGGGTGGGAGTGGAAATGAGCAGTTCTTC. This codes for CASRPGGGSGNEQFF. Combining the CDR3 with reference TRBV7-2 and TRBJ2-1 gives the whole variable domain GAGVSQSPSNKVTEKGKDVELRCDPISGHTALYWYRQSLGQGLEFLIYFQGNSAPDKSGLPSDRFSAERTGGSVSTLTIQRTQQEDSAVYLCASRPGGGSGNEQFFGPGTRLTVL.

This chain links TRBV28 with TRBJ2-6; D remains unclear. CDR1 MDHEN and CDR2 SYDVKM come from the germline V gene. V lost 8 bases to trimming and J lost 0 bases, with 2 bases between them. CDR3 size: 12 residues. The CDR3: CASYSGANVLTF. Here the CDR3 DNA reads TGTGCCAGCTACTCTGGGGCCAACGTCCTGACTTTC.

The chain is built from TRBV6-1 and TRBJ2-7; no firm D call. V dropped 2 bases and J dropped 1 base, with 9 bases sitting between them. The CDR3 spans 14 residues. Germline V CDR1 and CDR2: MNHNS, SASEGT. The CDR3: CASSELGNSYEQYF. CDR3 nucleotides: TGTGCCAGCAGTGAATTAGGGAATTCCTACGAGCAGTACTTC.